The T cell receptor (beta chain) under discussion was sequenced for a study of regulatory T cells in long-lasting Graves disease. Libraries of TCR beta came from iRepertoire HTBI primers plus Arm-PCR of CDR3 regions. TCRdb passed the multiplex PCR reads through MiXCR, listing each CDR3 protein once. The table has a few hundred thousand distinct CDR3 sequences, 20% to 25% seen once. To note about this clonotype: Possible read error: a much larger clone is one base away.

Time point indicated: persistent/refractory GD, antithyroid drugs over 5 years with positive TRAb. Preparation of the TCR library used RNA extracted from PBMCs. This TCR derives from a woman in her 40s with Graves disease. This specimen was peripheral blood mononuclear cells (PBMCs), taken when the disease was refractory, from a patient treated with antithyroid drugs.

This chain's CDR3 is CATSTPPGAGETQYF. The CDR3, as DNA: TGTGCCACCAGCACCCCCCCAGGGGCTGGCGAGACCCAGTACTTC. The V and J genes are TRBV15 and TRBJ2-5; weak D call: TRBD1 (6 bases). CDR1 and CDR2 from the germline V gene are LNHNV and YYDKDF (reference sequence). The CDR3 is 15 residues long. Trimming pared 4 bases from V and 5 bases from J, leaving 17 bases between. The whole variable domain, filled in from reference TRBV15 and TRBJ2-5, reads DAMVIQNPRYQVTQFGKPVTLSCSQTLNHNVMYWYQQKSSQAPKLLFHYYDKDFNNEADTPDNFQSRRPNTSFCFLDIRSPGLGDTAMYLCATSTPPGAGETQYFGPGTRLLVL.